The TCR beta chain described here comes from a study of T cells of healthy individuals. This clonotype was counted between two and nine times. Via MiXCR, TCRdb re-called the 5' RACE reads, giving one row per CDR3 protein. Altogether tens of thousands of distinct CDR3 sequences are present, roughly 14% being singletons, with the ten largest covering around 15%. CDR1 and CDR2 from the germline V gene are LNHDA and SQIVND (reference sequence). V gave up 6 bases and J gave up 7 bases, with 17 bases separating them. This CDR3 has 14 residues. The chain recombines TRBV19 with TRBJ2-3, with D hard to call. The sequence came from a human donor in good health. The CDR3 here is CASSDDSLSYTQYF. As DNA, the CDR3 is TGTGCCAGTAGCGACGATAGCCTGTCGTATACGCAGTATTTT.